This TCR beta chain stems from a study of T cells in localized non-small cell lung cancer. Findings and caveats of the study: Uninvolved adjacent lung had the highest recorded T cell clonality, with tumor below it. Elevated circulating T cell density in blood was associated with longer overall survival.

V gave up 5 bases and J gave up 9 bases; unmatched junction bases: 10. CDR3 length equals 15 residues. CDR1 is SNHLY and CDR2 is FYNNEI in the germline V gene. The data were produced by immunoSEQ multiplex PCR, yet TCRdb's version contains in-frame clones alone and is incomplete. The table has roughly 30,000 clones, under 95% seen once. Details on this clone: Its cognate antigen is unknown.

This specimen was peripheral blood, taken before any cancer treatment. The gene calls are TRBV2 and TRBJ1-6, with 7 bases aligning to TRBD1. The TCR was taken from a woman between 35 and 70 years old with stage I lung adenocarcinoma. CDR3 loop: CASSITGAFGSPLHF. Written as DNA, the CDR3 is TGTGCCAGCAGTATTACAGGGGCGTTTGGTTCACCCCTCCACTTT. Together with reference TRBV2 and TRBJ1-6, the CDR3 gives the full variable domain: EPEVTQTPSHQVTQMGQEVILRCVPISNHLYFYWYRQILGQKVEFLVSFYNNEISEKSEIFDDQFSVERPDGSNFTLKIRSTKLEDSAMYFCASSITGAFGSPLHFGNGTRLTVT.